The 14 T cell receptor beta chains below were found in one sample sequenced in a study of T cell clonality in common variable immunodeficiency. Notes on the study in general: Reportedly, TCR beta sequences from common variable immunodeficiency showed fewer deletions and N-nucleotide insertions.

Their antigens are not known. Measured with immunoSEQ multiplex PCR; TCRdb has only the in-frame clones, and not every one. The sample contains under 40,000 clones, none occurring once; roughly 5.6% lies in the top ten. The specimen sequenced was peripheral blood mononuclear cells. These receptors originate from a human donor with common variable immunodeficiency.

This clone came up a few times. From the germline J gene comes the end of the CDR3, since the read stops 3 residues before it. The chain uses TRBV6-2 or TRBV6-3 and TRBJ2-6; D may be TRBD1 (5 bases). Trimming took off 2 bases at V and 2 bases at J, with 7 bases between the two ends. Germline V gene sequence: CDR1 MNHEY, CDR2 SVGEGT. The CDR3 is 15 amino acids. Incomplete CDR3 DNA: TGTGCCAGCAGTTACGGACACGCTGGGGCCAACGTC. Its protein product is CASSYGHAGANV. The whole CDR3 reads CASSYGHAGANVLTF.

This clone was recorded many times. From the germline J gene comes the end of the CDR3, since the read stops 3 residues before it. The rearrangement uses TRBV19 and TRBJ2-1, with 8 positions matching TRBD2. The CDR3 sequence is 16 residues long. The V gene's germline CDR1 is LNHDA and CDR2 SQIVND (reference sequence). V was clipped by 3 bases and J by 6 bases; unmatched bases: 10. Partial CDR3 DNA: TGTGCCAGTAGTATCGCCCGGGGGGGCACCACCAATGAG. It yields the protein CASSIARGGTTNE. The full CDR3 reads CASSIARGGTTNEQFF.

This clone has at least ten counts. The read halts 3 residues ahead of the CDR3 end, with the missing end drawn from the germline J gene. This chain joins TRBV30 and TRBJ2-7, with D possibly matching TRBD1 (5 bases). The CDR3 loop spans 13 amino acids. Germline V gene sequence: CDR1 GTSNPN, CDR2 SVGIG (reference sequence). V was clipped by 4 bases and J by 6 bases, with 16 bases between them. CDR3 protein: CAWMEGAYGEQYF. The DNA read from the CDR3 is TGTGCCTGGATGGAAGGGGCCTACGGCGAG.

This clone was counted a few times. Read data end 3 residues before the CDR3 end; the end is taken from the germline J gene. The chain employs TRBV7-2 and TRBJ1-3; no firm D call. V was pared by 5 bases and J by 0 bases, with 8 bases between. The CDR3 consists of 14 residues. CDR1 is SGHTA, CDR2 FQGNSA, per germline. The sequenced CDR3 bases are TGTGCCAGCAGCCTGGCGGGCTCTGGAAACACC. Its protein product is CASSLAGSGNT. The CDR3 in its entirety is CASSLAGSGNTIYF.

This clone was seen repeatedly, ten times or more. The read ends 3 residues shy of where the CDR3 ends; the end is completed using the germline J gene. The gene calls are TRBV19 and TRBJ1-5; no firm D call. Per germline, CDR1 LNHDA and CDR2 SQIVND (reference sequence). V lost 6 bases and J 5 bases, leaving 11 bases between the germline ends. This CDR3 has 13 amino acids. The sequenced CDR3 bases are TGTGCCAGTAGGGGCCTCTTTGATCAGCCC. Encoded protein: CASRGLFDQP. The whole CDR3 is CASRGLFDQPQHF.

This clone was seen a handful of times. The covered CDR3 bases are TGTGCCAGCAGTTACGTCCGAACTTGGTTCGATACG. Its translation is CASSYVRTWFDT. The entire CDR3 protein is CASSYVRTWFDTQYF. This rearrangement joins TRBV6-2 or TRBV6-3 to TRBJ2-3, with D hard to call. The missing CDR3 end, 3 residues past where the read stops, is filled in from the germline J gene. V lost 2 bases and J lost 6, with 15 bases in between. The CDR3 length is 15 residues. CDR1 MNHEY and CDR2 SVGEGT come from the germline V gene.

To note about this clone: Read sequence stops 3 residues before the CDR3 end, and the germline J gene provides the missing end. V usage is TRBV18 and J usage is TRBJ1-3, with a weak D call TRBD1 (6 bases). V lost 2 bases, J lost 0 bases, and 14 bases lay in between. The CDR3 length is 17 residues. Germline values: CDR1 KGHSH, CDR2 LQKENI. The CDR3 sequence: CASSPSSGGLSGNTIYF. Partial CDR3 DNA: TGTGCCAGCTCACCATCCTCGGGGGGCCTCTCTGGAAACACC.

The CDR3 is CASSISLWNTEAFF. CDR3 DNA, as far as it was read: TGTGCCAGTAGTATAAGCCTTTGGAACACTGAA. This chain uses TRBV19 with TRBJ1-1; D unclear. Sequencing ends 3 residues short of the CDR3 end; the germline J gene provides the rest. Per germline, CDR1 LNHDA and CDR2 SQIVND (reference sequence). V was shortened by 2 bases and J by 1 base, with 8 bases between the two germline ends. The CDR3 length is 14 residues.

This clone was found a few times. The read comes to an end 3 residues before the CDR3 does, leaving the germline J gene to fill in the end. J is TRBJ2-7 and V is TRBV19, with D possibly being TRBD1 or TRBD2 (5 bases each). Looked up from germline, CDR1 is LNHDA and CDR2 is SQIVND (reference sequence). Trimming left V 6 bases short and J 5 bases short, with 20 bases between. This CDR3 has 15 amino acids. The CDR3 loop reads CASRWAGSQSDEQYF. The CDR3 DNA, read in part, is TGTGCCAGTAGGTGGGCAGGGAGTCAATCGGACGAG.

This clone occurred a few times. The CDR3 end falls 3 residues outside the read, so it is completed with the germline J gene. The chain couples TRBV18 to TRBJ1-1; maybe TRBD1 (6 bases). The V and J ends lost 0 bases and 0 bases respectively, with 14 bases between them. The CDR3 extends over 17 amino acids. CDR1 is KGHSH and CDR2 is LQKENI in the germline V gene. The CDR3: CASSPPLGGLMNTEAFF. The part of the CDR3 DNA that was read is TGTGCCAGCTCACCACCGTTGGGGGGGCTAATGAACACTGAA.

This clone has a handful of counts. The observed sequence ends 3 residues before the CDR3 terminus, with the missing tail filled in from the germline J gene. The chain combines TRBV19 with TRBJ1-3; D unresolved. Germline lookup yields CDR1 LNHDA and CDR2 SQIVND (reference sequence). This CDR3 is built from 16 residues. V shed 2 bases and J shed 4 bases, with 15 bases lying between them. CDR3 loop: CASSINAEVSGNTIYF. The covered CDR3 bases are TGTGCCAGTAGTATAAATGCGGAGGTGTCAGGAAACACC.

This clone was found many times. Read coverage stops 3 residues before the CDR3 terminus; the germline J gene supplies the remainder. The chain joins TRBV20-1 to TRBJ2-3; 8 positions match TRBD1. The CDR3 length is 14 residues. CDR1 DFQATT and CDR2 SNEGSKA come from the germline V gene (reference sequence). With 3 bases clipped from V and 3 bases from J, the junction kept 5 bases outside the gene matches. CDR3: CSASRGTGTDTQYF. The CDR3 bases that were read are TGCAGTGCTAGTAGGGGGACAGGTACAGATACG.

Details on this clone: The read comes to an end 3 residues before the CDR3 does, leaving the germline J gene to fill in the end. The chain has TRBV2 and TRBJ2-7; the match to TRBD1 covers 8 bases. The ends lost 5 bases at V and 1 base at J; junction bases unmatched: 4. CDR1 and CDR2 from the germline V gene are SNHLY and FYNNEI. There are 14 residues in the CDR3. The part of the CDR3 DNA that was read is TGTGCCAGCAGTAGAGACAGGGGATCCTACGAG. Its protein is CASSRDRGSYE. The whole CDR3 sequence is CASSRDRGSYEQYF.

This clone turned up a few times. The CDR3 end is not reached by the read, which stops 3 residues before it; the germline J gene fills it in. V usage is TRBV19 and J usage is TRBJ2-1; TRBD2 aligns across 11 bases. From germline, CDR1 is LNHDA and CDR2 SQIVND (reference sequence). The CDR3 sequence is 15 residues long. J was trimmed by 5 bases and V by 4 bases; bases with no gene match: 4. The CDR3 DNA, read in part, is TGTGCCAGTAGTACCCGACTAGCGGGGAACAATGAG. Its protein product is CASSTRLAGNNE. The CDR3 in its entirety is CASSTRLAGNNEQFF.